This T cell receptor (beta chain) was obtained from a study of beta chain features in type 1 diabetes. Points from the study as a whole: Significant though moderate, a shortening of TCRB CDR3s appeared in all four CD4+ subsets of Type 1 diabetes patients. A greater similarity of naive, central memory and Treg TCRB repertoires was seen among patients than among healthy donors.

This clone has more than one count but fewer than ten. Antigen: not known. Germline V CDR1 and CDR2: SGDLS, YYNGEE. With 4 bases removed from V and 5 bases from J, the gap between germline ends came to 15 bases. The CDR3 length is 14 residues. Every donor provided one heparinised blood draw, which averaged about 116 mL. Over 95% purity was reached by all sorted populations. Reverse transcription of all isolated RNA meant that expressed TCRB transcripts were sequenced. The data were produced by immunoSEQ multiplex PCR, yet TCRdb's version contains in-frame clones alone and is incomplete. The table lists 620,000 or so clones, about a sixth of them singletons, with about 0.093% in the top ten.

Sequencing input: naive CD4+ T cells from blood. This clonotype originated in a man younger than 35 in good health. The chain carries TRBV9 and TRBJ1-1; maybe TRBD1 (6 bases). This CDR3 is CASSIRTDGTEAFF. The DNA for the CDR3 is TGTGCCAGCAGCATAAGGACAGATGGGACTGAAGCTTTCTTT.